This T cell receptor beta chain was identified in a study of shared clonotypes between healthy human individuals. Study at large: Each donor contributed plates that comprised three CD4 naive, three CD4 memory, two CD8 naive and one CD8 memory. Study-level results: Relative to their counterparts shared across all four donors, non-shared clonotypes exhibited diminished generation probabilities.

Trimming left V 0 bases short and J 4 bases short, with 10 bases between. The V gene's germline CDR1 is GTSNPN and CDR2 SVGIG (reference sequence). This CDR3 has 13 amino acids. Notes on this clone: Its antigen is not known.

Assay used: immunoSEQ multiplex PCR; TCRdb lists only in-frame clones, some missing. The sample lists 2 million to 3 million clones, roughly 93% seen once, with 0.36% in the top ten. Every donor was a Caucasian adult from Nashville, Tennessee. Sequencing was carried out using naive CD4+ T cells from PBMCs. Subset given: CD45RA+ positively selected. This clonotype was obtained from a man aged 18 to 30 in good health. Some clones in this sample may be carry-over from other donors' samples. This chain joins TRBV30 and TRBJ2-7, with TRBD2 as a possible D gene (5 bases). As DNA, the CDR3 is TGTGCCTGGAGTGTCGGGGTAAATTACGAGCAGTACTTC. Protein: CAWSVGVNYEQYF.